The 26 T cell receptor beta chains given below trace back to one sample, sequenced in a study of T cells in Graves' hyperthyroidism and ophthalmopathy. Authors of the study amplified TCR beta CDR3 regions from RNA transcripts. TCR CDR3 underwent first-round RT-PCR with the HTBI primer set. A single record per CDR3 protein comes from TCRdb applying MiXCR to the multiplex PCR reads. The data contain fewer than 800,000 distinct CDR3 sequences, 16% of them singletons. What was sequenced was blood. All receptors come from a man younger than 30 with Graves' hyperthyroidism.

The chain is built from TRBV2 and TRBJ2-5; no clear D gene. Germline values: CDR1 SNHLY, CDR2 FYNNEI. The CDR3 spans 14 residues. Trimming shortened V by 4 bases and J by 1 base, and 10 bases separated the two germline ends. The CDR3 is CASSVEDPQETQYF. As DNA, the CDR3 is TGTGCCAGCAGTGTTGAGGACCCCCAAGAGACCCAGTACTTC.

This clonotype was seen many times. The rearrangement links TRBV2 to TRBJ2-1, with TRBD1 matching 7 bases. Germline CDR1 and CDR2: SNHLY and FYNNEI. Germline trimming cut 5 bases from V and 4 bases from J; bases unmatched to any gene: 8. CDR3 length: 15 residues. CDR3: CASSYRGSSYNEQFF. CDR3 in DNA: TGTGCCAGCAGTTACAGGGGCTCGTCGTACAATGAGCAGTTCTTC. The complete variable domain, with remaining parts taken from reference TRBV2 and TRBJ2-1, reads EPEVTQTPSHQVTQMGQEVILRCVPISNHLYFYWYRQILGQKVEFLVSFYNNEISEKSEIFDDQFSVERPDGSNFTLKIRSTKLEDSAMYFCASSYRGSSYNEQFFGPGTRLTVL.

This clonotype was seen only a few times. The V call is TRBV6-1, the J call TRBJ2-1; possibly TRBD1 for D (6 bases). The CDR3 has 16 residues. Germline assignment: CDR1 MNHNS and CDR2 SASEGT. With 5 bases removed from V and 2 bases from J, the gap between germline ends came to 16 bases. CDR3: CASSSYGYRAYNEQFF. CDR3 nucleotides: TGTGCCAGCAGTTCTTACGGTTACAGGGCCTACAATGAGCAGTTCTTC.

The chain recombines TRBV19 with TRBJ1-5; D is ambiguous. Between the trimmed V and J ends, which lost 3 bases and 2 bases, there was a span of 11 bases. Looked up from germline, CDR1 is LNHDA and CDR2 is SQIVND (reference sequence). The CDR3 is 15 residues long. CDR3 bases: TGTGCCAGTAGTATTTTTCATGGGGGCAATCAGCCCCAGCATTTT. Amino acid sequence: CASSIFHGGNQPQHF. Supplemented by reference TRBV19 and TRBJ1-5, the full variable domain reads DGGITQSPKYLFRKEGQNVTLSCEQNLNHDAMYWYRQDPGQGLRLIYYSQIVNDFQKGDIAEGYSVSREKKESFPLTVTSAQKNPTAFYLCASSIFHGGNQPQHFGDGTRLSIL.

This clonotype showed up many times. J is TRBJ2-5 and V is TRBV28; D gene uncertain. Germline loops: CDR1 MDHEN, CDR2 SYDVKM. Trimming removed 4 bases at V and 5 bases at J, with 8 bases between. This CDR3 spans 12 amino acids. DNA of the CDR3: TGTGCCAGCAGTTCCGGGTCGGAGACCCAGTACTTC. Protein sequence: CASSSGSETQYF.

This clonotype appeared a few times. This chain connects TRBV4-2 to TRBJ2-5, with 7 positions matching TRBD1. The CDR3 covers 16 residues. Trimming at V came to 1 base and at J to 2 bases, leaving 7 bases not matched to a gene. The germline CDR1 and CDR2 sequences are LGHNA and YNFKEQ. CDR3 loop: CASSQGGARGQETQYF. The DNA of the CDR3 is TGTGCCAGCAGCCAAGGTGGAGCCAGGGGGCAAGAGACCCAGTACTTC.

Many counts were recorded for this clonotype. The genes are TRBV28 and TRBJ2-1; 11 bases are a match to TRBD2. The CDR3 contains 16 residues. The V gene's germline CDR1 is MDHEN and CDR2 SYDVKM. Losses at the gene ends were 5 bases for V and 8 bases for J; bases not matched to a gene: 11. Here the CDR3 reads CASSQLTSGSADEQFF. The CDR3 bases are TGTGCCAGCAGTCAACTTACTAGCGGGAGCGCGGATGAGCAGTTCTTC. The variable domain in full, with the rest retrieved from reference TRBV28 and TRBJ2-1, is DVKVTQSSRYLVKRTGEKVFLECVQDMDHENMFWYRQDPGLGLRLIYFSYDVKMKEKGDIPEGYSVSREKKERFSLILESASTNQTSMYLCASSQLTSGSADEQFFGPGTRLTVL.

This clonotype was counted between two and nine times. The V call is TRBV7-9, the J call TRBJ1-6; the match to TRBD1 covers 10 bases. The junction had 5 bases not matched to a gene; V was cut back by 8 bases and J by 10 bases. The V gene's germline CDR1 is SEHNR and CDR2 FQNEAQ (reference sequence). The CDR3 extends over 13 amino acids. Here the CDR3 reads CASARDRGSPLHF. DNA for the CDR3: TGTGCCAGCGCCCGGGACAGGGGATCACCCCTCCACTTT. Variable domain in full (rest from reference TRBV7-9 and TRBJ1-6): DTGVSQNPRHKITKRGQNVTFRCDPISEHNRLYWYRQTLGQGPEFLTYFQNEAQLEKSRLLSDRFSAERPKGSFSTLEIQRTEQGDSAMYLCASARDRGSPLHFGNGTRLTVT.

In its sample, this clonotype was seen a few times. This chain links TRBV20-1 with TRBJ2-7; D gene uncertain. Per germline, CDR1 DFQATT and CDR2 SNEGSKA (reference sequence). Trimming stripped 6 bases from V and 1 base from J, with 13 bases between. CDR3 size: 13 residues. CDR3 DNA sequence: TGCAGTGCCACCTCCTACCGGTCCTACGAGCAGTACTTC. It translates to CSATSYRSYEQYF.

As regards this clonotype: The junction does not match germline at one end; this may be a read error. The chain employs TRBV7-7 and TRBJ2-1; possible D gene TRBD2, 6 bases. The CDR3 length is 14 residues. The V gene's germline CDR1 is SSHAT and CDR2 FNYEAQ (reference sequence). In nucleotides, the CDR3 is TGTGCTAGCAGCTTAGCCGGGAGTGCTGATGAGCAGTTCTTC. It is translated as CASSLAGSADEQFF.

The chain carries TRBV19 and TRBJ1-5; TRBD1 matches 8 bases. The CDR3 has 17 amino acids. With 0 bases clipped from V and 1 base from J, the junction kept 5 bases outside the gene matches. CDR1 LNHDA and CDR2 SQIVND come from the germline V gene (reference sequence). As DNA, the CDR3 is TGTGCCAGTAGTATAGATTCCCAGGGGGCGAGCAATCAGCCCCAGCATTTT. Its translation is CASSIDSQGASNQPQHF.

The table lists this clonotype with a few counts. This sequence joins TRBV7-9 and TRBJ1-1; D is uncertain. CDR3 length: 14 amino acids. Trimming left V 3 bases short and J 3 bases short, with 11 bases between. Germline V lookup: CDR1 SEHNR, CDR2 FQNEAQ (reference sequence). The CDR3 DNA reads TGTGCCAGCAGCTTCCAGCTTGTTGACACTGAAGCTTTCTTT. The encoded protein is CASSFQLVDTEAFF.

Only a few counts were recorded for this clonotype. V is TRBV15 and J is TRBJ1-4; D unclear. Germline CDR1 reads LNHNV; CDR2 reads YYDKDF (reference sequence). There are 15 residues in the CDR3. V gave up 7 bases and J gave up 0 bases, with 12 bases separating them. The CDR3 DNA follows: TGTGCCACCACTATGGGAACCTCAACTAATGAAAAACTGTTTTTT. Amino acid sequence: CATTMGTSTNEKLFF.

This chain links TRBV5-5 with TRBJ2-7, with D possibly TRBD2 on 7 matching bases. Germline loops: CDR1 SGHKS, CDR2 YYEKEE (reference sequence). The CDR3 has 15 residues. Trimming shortened V by 2 bases and J by 4 bases, and 16 bases separated the two germline ends. The CDR3: CASSLMDGGRYEQYF. Written as DNA, the CDR3 is TGTGCCAGCAGCTTAATGGACGGGGGGCGGTACGAGCAGTACTTC.

This clonotype was observed many times. The chain employs TRBV3-1 and TRBJ2-3, with 7 nucleotides matching TRBD2. Germline lookup yields CDR1 LGHDT and CDR2 YNNKEL (reference sequence). After removal of 0 bases from V and 6 bases from J, the junction contained 12 bases not matched to a gene. The CDR3 is made up of 17 amino acids. The CDR3 here is CASSQDLSAGEGDTQYF. CDR3 nucleotides: TGTGCCAGCAGCCAAGATCTCTCGGCGGGGGAGGGTGATACGCAGTATTTT.

This clonotype was recorded at least ten times. At one end, the junction sequence differs from germline, possibly due to a read error. The chain uses TRBV6-2 or TRBV6-3 and TRBJ2-7; 7 bases fit TRBD1. CDR1 is MNHEY, CDR2 SVGEGT, per germline. The CDR3 totals 15 residues. Written as DNA, the CDR3 is TGTGCCAGCAATTACGACGGACAGGTTGCCTACGAGCAGTACTTC. Translated, it gives CASNYDGQVAYEQYF.

Ten or more counts support this clonotype. This chain joins TRBV2 and TRBJ2-3; tentatively, D is TRBD1 (6 bases). The CDR3 contains 16 residues. The germline V gene encodes CDR1 SNHLY and CDR2 FYNNEI. The V end lost 5 bases, the J end lost 2 bases, and 17 bases lay between the germline ends. The CDR3 DNA sequence: TGTGCCAGCAGTAGACAGGTCGACCCTACCACAGATACGCAGTATTTT. Its protein product is CASSRQVDPTTDTQYF.

This clonotype showed up just a few times. The chain combines TRBV27 with TRBJ2-1; no definite D call. Trimming shortened V by 3 bases and J by 2 bases, and 11 bases separated the two germline ends. CDR3 length equals 15 residues. Germline CDR1 MNHEY, CDR2 SMNVEV (reference sequence). CDR3 sequence: CASSFVPLTYNEQFF. The CDR3, as DNA: TGTGCCAGCAGTTTTGTCCCGCTCACCTACAATGAGCAGTTCTTC.

The V gene is TRBV11-2, the J gene TRBJ1-6; D not resolved. The CDR3 consists of 15 residues. Germline V gene lookup returns CDR1 SGHAT and CDR2 FQNNGV. V lost 2 bases and J 7 bases, leaving 12 bases between the germline ends. The CDR3 region is CASSLTARKNSPLHF. CDR3 DNA sequence: TGTGCCAGCAGCTTAACGGCCAGGAAGAATTCACCCCTCCACTTT.

The chain combines TRBV25-1 with TRBJ2-1; 9 nucleotides agree with TRBD2. Germline V gene sequence: CDR1 MGHDK, CDR2 SYGVNS. The CDR3 has 15 residues. V dropped 2 bases and J dropped 8; count of bases not matched to a gene: 7. CDR3 DNA sequence: TGTGCCAGCAGTGAAGCTGCTAGCGGGACCGATGAGCAGTTCTTC. Its translation is CASSEAASGTDEQFF.

This clonotype appeared many times. V is TRBV28 and J is TRBJ2-5; a weak D match, TRBD2 (6 bases). The germline CDR1 and CDR2 sequences are MDHEN and SYDVKM. The CDR3 is 12 amino acids. The V end lost 5 bases, the J end lost 10 bases, and 14 bases lay between the germline ends. The CDR3 DNA sequence: TGTGCCAGCAGTCCGGTCGGGCGGGGCCAGTACTTC. Encoded protein: CASSPVGRGQYF.

In its sample, this clonotype was seen many times. The chain has TRBV30 and TRBJ2-2; D unresolved. Looked up from germline, CDR1 is GTSNPN and CDR2 is SVGIG (reference sequence). Trimming removed 1 base from V and 7 bases from J, with 4 bases in between. This CDR3 region has 11 residues. CDR3 DNA sequence: TGTGCCTGGAGTGCCGACGGGGAGCTGTTTTTT. Translated, it gives CAWSADGELFF.

J is TRBJ2-1 and V is TRBV10-2, with 13 bases identical to TRBD2. This CDR3 is built from 16 residues. Germline-derived CDR1 and CDR2 are WSHSY and SAAADI. Trimming took 3 bases from V and 3 from J; bases not matched to a gene: 2. CDR3 bases: TGCGCCAGCAGTGACGGACTAGCGGGAGTCTACAATGAGCAGTTCTTC. Encoded protein: CASSDGLAGVYNEQFF.

Regarding this clonotype: Since a much larger clone is just one base distant, this may be a read error. The chain employs TRBV28 and TRBJ2-1; no firm D call. V dropped 3 bases and J dropped 1 base, with 13 bases sitting between them. Germline V gives CDR1 MDHEN, CDR2 SYDVKM. There are 16 residues in the CDR3. CDR3 loop: CASSFPRMISYNEQFF. CDR3 sequence (DNA): TGTGCCAGCAGTTTTCCGAGGATGATTTCCTACAATGAGCAGTTCTTC. Full variable domain (remainder filled in from reference TRBV28 and TRBJ2-1): DVKVTQSSRYLVKRTGEKVFLECVQDMDHENMFWYRQDPGLGLRLIYFSYDVKMKEKGDIPEGYSVSREKKERFSLILESASTNQTSMYLCASSFPRMISYNEQFFGPGTRLTVL.

The sample holds a few counts of this clonotype. The CDR3 DNA reads TGTGCCAGCAGCCAGGTCCCGGGACAAAACACCGGGGAGCTGTTTTTT. Protein sequence: CASSQVPGQNTGELFF. The chain couples TRBV14 to TRBJ2-2; possibly TRBD1 for D (6 bases). CDR3 length equals 16 residues. Germline V gene data show CDR1 as SGHDN and CDR2 as FVKESK. The V gene lost 3 bases and the J gene lost 2 bases, with 13 bases spanning the gap.

The chain combines TRBV2 with TRBJ1-2; unclear D gene. V lost 11 bases to trimming and J lost 4 bases, with 11 bases between them. Germline V gene lookup returns CDR1 SNHLY and CDR2 FYNNEI. CDR3 length: 11 residues. CDR3 sequence reads: CALNKFYGYTF. The DNA of the CDR3 is TGTGCCCTCAATAAGTTCTATGGCTACACCTTC.